These 8 T cell receptor beta chains originate from one sample sequenced in a study of T cells in tumors after PD-1 blockade. Sequencing was performed with immunoSEQ multiplex PCR; in TCRdb, only in-frame clones are kept and a portion is missing. The data hold roughly 14,000 clones, with about 84% observed a single time. Material: PBMCs, obtained after anti-PD-1 treatment. The source of these receptors is a human donor with basal cell carcinoma.

The gene calls are TRBV28 and TRBJ2-1; no clear D. CDR3 size: 12 residues. With 6 bases removed from V and 5 bases from J, the gap between germline ends came to 8 bases. Germline CDR1 is MDHEN and CDR2 is SYDVKM. The CDR3 here is CASRGTNNEQFF. In DNA, the CDR3 is TGTGCCAGCAGGGGCACCAACAATGAGCAGTTCTTC.

V and J are TRBV19 and TRBJ2-7; TRBD1 is a possible D gene (6 bases). Germline loops: CDR1 LNHDA, CDR2 SQIVND (reference sequence). Trimming shortened V by 4 bases and J by 0 bases, and 10 bases separated the two germline ends. This CDR3 region has 14 residues. The DNA of the CDR3 is TGTGCCAGTAGTACTTCACAGGGCTCCTACGAGCAGTACTTC. Translated, it gives CASSTSQGSYEQYF.

The CDR3 DNA sequence: TGCGCCAGCAGCAGGGGTGGGGTCGGTAATGAGCAGTTCTTC. It is translated as CASSRGGVGNEQFF. V usage is TRBV5-1 and J usage is TRBJ2-1, with D possibly matching TRBD1 (5 bases). The CDR3 length is 14 residues. Germline V gene lookup returns CDR1 SGHRS and CDR2 YFSETQ. Trimming cost V 4 bases and J 7 bases, with 15 bases left between them.

This sequence joins TRBV6-5 and TRBJ1-2; D remains unclear. Trimming took 4 bases from V and 6 from J, leaving 12 bases between them. CDR1 MNHEY and CDR2 SVGAGI come from the germline V gene. There are 13 residues in the CDR3. This chain's CDR3 is CASSLDPGHGYTF. The CDR3 coding sequence is TGTGCCAGCAGTTTGGATCCTGGGCATGGCTACACCTTC.

This clone was seen once. The J gene is TRBJ2-1, the V gene TRBV7-9; D is unresolved. This CDR3 spans 14 amino acids. The V end lost 5 bases, the J end lost 9 bases, and 17 bases lay between the germline ends. Germline-derived CDR1 and CDR2 are SEHNR and FQNEAQ (reference sequence). The CDR3 DNA sequence: TGTGCCAGCAGCCCCGCATCACCTGGGGTTGAGCAGTTCTTC. It yields the protein CASSPASPGVEQFF.

The chain links TRBV19 to TRBJ2-7; D remains ambiguous. Germline V gene sequence: CDR1 LNHDA, CDR2 SQIVND (reference sequence). CDR3 size: 13 residues. Trimming left V 3 bases short and J 3 bases short, with 9 bases between. The CDR3: CASSIRPGYEQYF. In nucleotides, the CDR3 is TGTGCCAGTAGTATTCGTCCCGGCTACGAGCAGTACTTC.

The rearrangement uses TRBV7-2 and TRBJ2-1; D is undetermined. CDR3 length: 16 residues. Germline assignment: CDR1 SGHTA and CDR2 FQGNSA. V was pared by 4 bases and J by 5 bases, with 18 bases between. CDR3 amino acids: CASSSLMLDNHNEQFF. CDR3 DNA: TGTGCCAGCAGCTCTCTAATGCTCGATAACCACAATGAGCAGTTCTTC.

The CDR3 DNA reads TGTGCCACCGACGGAACAGGGGAAGTAGTAAAGTTCAATCAGCCCCAGCATTTT. This codes for CATDGTGEVVKFNQPQHF. The chain combines TRBV15 with TRBJ1-5; 7 bases line up with TRBD1. Germline CDR1 and CDR2: LNHNV and YYDKDF (reference sequence). There are 18 residues in the CDR3. V was clipped by 8 bases and J by 3 bases; unmatched bases: 19.